Listed below are T cell receptor beta chains from one sample, sequenced in a study of T cell responses to AZD1222 COVID-19 vaccine. The table came from immunoSEQ multiplex PCR; TCRdb's copy has only in-frame clones and leaves some out. Here the sample spans 150,000 to 200,000 clones, around 88% being singletons. The material sequenced was peripheral blood, taken 28 days after the second AZD1222 dose. These receptors originate from an adult who received the AZD1222 COVID-19 vaccine. Each CDR3 is given with its conserved first and last residue. A D gene is named only where the DNA matches it firmly. Clone size, where shown, is once, few, many, or a class for clones that have expanded.

cdr3_aa | cdr3_nt | clone_size | j_call | d_call | v_call
CASSPDRGQSYGYTF | TGTGCCAGCAGCCCAGACAGGGGGCAAAGCTATGGCTACACCTTC | NA | TRBJ1-2 | TRBD1 | TRBV7-8
CASSQDLDNLSPLHF | TGTGCCAGCAGCCAAGATTTGGACAACTTGTCACCCCTCCACTTT | once | TRBJ1-6 | NA | TRBV4-2
CASSPGQSTDTQYF | TGTGCCAGCTCACCGGGACAGAGCACAGATACGCAGTATTTT | NA | TRBJ2-3 | TRBD1 | TRBV18
CASRFGGDEKLFF | TGCGCCAGCAGATTCGGTGGGGATGAAAAACTGTTTTTT | NA | TRBJ1-4 | NA | TRBV4-1
CASSLLSAGLGKPQHF | TGTGCCAGCAGCTTGCTGTCAGCAGGCTTGGGTAAGCCCCAGCATTTT | NA | TRBJ1-5 | NA | TRBV5-8
CASSRKFGGATEAFF | TGTGCCAGCAGCCGAAAATTCGGGGGGGCCACTGAAGCTTTCTTT | NA | TRBJ1-1 | NA | TRBV7-6
CASRNQETQYF | TGTGCCAGCAGGAACCAAGAGACCCAGTACTTC | NA | TRBJ2-5 | NA | TRBV12-3/TRBV12-4
CASSLVGGAQETQYF | TGTGCCAGCAGCTTAGTAGGCGGGGCACAAGAGACCCAGTACTTC | few | TRBJ2-5 | NA | TRBV7-6
CASSHPSSGTNEKLFF | TGTGCCAGCAGCCATCCCTCCTCGGGGACTAATGAAAAACTGTTTTTT | once | TRBJ1-4 | NA | TRBV2
CASSFPQGAPHGYTF | TGTGCCAGCAGCTTTCCACAGGGAGCCCCGCATGGCTACACCTTC | NA | TRBJ1-2 | NA | TRBV5-6
CASGDGNTGELFF | TGTGCCAGCGGGGACGGAAACACCGGGGAGCTGTTTTTT | NA | TRBJ2-2 | NA | TRBV9
CSASGRGGQPQHF | TGCAGTGCTAGTGGCAGGGGTGGTCAGCCCCAGCATTTT | NA | TRBJ1-5 | NA | TRBV20-1
CAWSGGNYEQYF | TGTGCCTGGAGTGGAGGGAACTACGAGCAGTACTTC | NA | TRBJ2-7 | NA | TRBV30
CASSQDHWPGTPSAPDTQYF | TGCGCCAGCAGCCAAGATCATTGGCCCGGGACACCCTCAGCGCCAGATACGCAGTATTTT | NA | TRBJ2-3 | NA | TRBV4-3
CARSRGPYYNEQFF | TGCGCCAGATCGCGGGGGCCATACTACAATGAGCAGTTCTTC | NA | TRBJ2-1 | NA | TRBV23-1
CASSLGGVSPLHF | TGTGCCAGCAGCTTGGGAGGGGTTTCACCCCTCCACTTT | once | TRBJ1-6 | NA | TRBV5-4
CASSYLTGTGNTEAFF | TGTGCCAGCAGTTACCTTACCGGGACAGGGAACACTGAAGCTTTCTTT | NA | TRBJ1-1 | TRBD1 | TRBV6-5
CASSQETQGHNEQFF | TGCGCCAGCAGCCAAGAGACACAGGGACACAATGAGCAGTTCTTC | NA | TRBJ2-1 | NA | TRBV4-3
CSVEGVTGELFF | TGCAGCGTTGAGGGGGTTACCGGGGAGCTGTTTTTT | few | TRBJ2-2 | NA | TRBV29-1
CASSPGSYDTEAFF | TGCGCCAGCAGCCCCGGGTCCTATGACACTGAAGCTTTCTTT | once | TRBJ1-1 | NA | TRBV4-1
CASRKGREGYNEQFF | TGTGCCAGCAGAAAAGGCAGGGAGGGGTACAATGAGCAGTTCTTC | NA | TRBJ2-1 | TRBD2 | TRBV9
CASSEQGVEAFF | TGCGCCAGCAGCGAACAGGGGGTTGAAGCTTTCTTT | NA | TRBJ1-1 | TRBD1 | TRBV5-1
CASSIVTGTNYGYTF | TGTGCCAGTAGTATCGTAACGGGGACAAACTATGGCTACACCTTC | few | TRBJ1-2 | NA | TRBV19
CASRPTVFGYTF | TGTGCCAGCCGACCGACGGTTTTTGGCTACACCTTC | NA | TRBJ1-2 | NA | TRBV28
CASSPGSGFSGYGYTF | TGCGCCAGCAGCCCGGGTTCGGGGTTCTCGGGCTATGGCTACACCTTC | NA | TRBJ1-2 | NA | TRBV5-1
CASSIRDHYGYTF | TGTGCCAGTAGTATCAGGGATCACTATGGCTACACCTTC | NA | TRBJ1-2 | NA | TRBV19
CASSRSEERKDTQYF | TGTGCCAGCTCACGATCCGAGGAAAGAAAAGATACGCAGTATTTT | NA | TRBJ2-3 | NA | TRBV18
CASSLAQNGYTF | TGTGCCAGCAGCCTGGCCCAGAATGGCTACACCTTC | NA | TRBJ1-2 | NA | TRBV7-9
CASSSWEGGSPLHF | TGTGCCAGCAGCAGTTGGGAGGGTGGCTCACCCCTCCACTTT | once | TRBJ1-6 | NA | TRBV27
CASTSGPATNEKLFF | TGCGCCAGCACGTCAGGGCCCGCAACTAATGAAAAACTGTTTTTT | NA | TRBJ1-4 | NA | TRBV5-1
CASSQGSGEAFF | TGTGCCAGCAGCCAGGGGTCGGGTGAAGCTTTCTTT | NA | TRBJ1-1 | NA | TRBV3-1/TRBV3-2
CAWSVKGGRGYGYTF | TGTGCCTGGAGTGTTAAAGGGGGCCGGGGCTATGGCTACACCTTC | NA | TRBJ1-2 | TRBD1 | TRBV30
CASSRGLDYEQYF | TGTGCCAGCAGCCGGGGTCTTGACTACGAGCAGTACTTC | NA | TRBJ2-7 | NA | TRBV7-8
CASSTLAGASPSYEQYF | TGTGCCAGTAGTACGCTAGCGGGGGCCAGCCCTTCCTACGAGCAGTACTTC | NA | TRBJ2-7 | TRBD2 | TRBV19
CASSSGVGNTEAFF | TGTGCCAGCAGCTCAGGGGTGGGGAACACTGAAGCTTTCTTT | NA | TRBJ1-1 | NA | TRBV7-9
CASSLGGRNTIYF | TGCGCCAGCAGCTTGGGGGGGCGAAACACCATATATTTT | NA | TRBJ1-3 | NA | TRBV5-1
CASSDMTSGANVLTF | TGCGCCAGCAGCGACATGACCTCTGGGGCCAACGTCCTGACTTTC | NA | TRBJ2-6 | NA | TRBV5-1
CASTLTSGAYEQYF | TGCGCCAGCACCCTGACTAGCGGGGCTTACGAGCAGTACTTC | NA | TRBJ2-7 | TRBD2 | TRBV5-1
CASSPGQGHTGELFF | TGTGCCAGCAGTCCGGGACAGGGGCACACCGGGGAGCTGTTTTTT | NA | TRBJ2-2 | TRBD1 | TRBV2
CASTPGALMNTEAFF | TGTGCCAGTACGCCGGGGGCCCTAATGAACACTGAAGCTTTCTTT | once | TRBJ1-1 | NA | TRBV19
CASSFYSVSDTQYF | TGTGCCAGCAGCTTCTATTCAGTTTCAGATACGCAGTATTTT | NA | TRBJ2-3 | NA | TRBV7-9
CASSYWTGGRTEAFF | TGTGCCAGCAGTTACTGGACAGGGGGCCGGACTGAAGCTTTCTTT | NA | TRBJ1-1 | TRBD1 | TRBV6-5
CASKDTGYQPQHF | TGTGCCAGTAAGGACACGGGATATCAGCCCCAGCATTTT | once | TRBJ1-5 | NA | TRBV6-5
CASSVEAGEQYF | TGTGCCAGCAGCGTAGAGGCAGGCGAGCAGTACTTC | NA | TRBJ2-7 | NA | TRBV9